The 18 T cell receptor beta chains given below trace back to one sample, sequenced in a study of blood T cells in healthy people across ages. The second PCR ran about 6 to 12 cycles with a sample-barcoded 5' primer and J-beta primers. Each CDR3 protein is one row after TCRdb ran MiXCR on the 5' RACE reads. There are fewer than 2,000,000 distinct CDR3 sequences in the sample; roughly 30% occur only once, and about 11% lies in the top ten. The sample taken for sequencing was blood. The receptors come from a woman in her twenties or thirties in good health.

The CDR3 nucleotides are TGTGCCAGCCGGGGGACTAGCGGGGGCCGGGAGACCCAGTACTTC. Protein sequence: CASRGTSGGRETQYF. V and J are TRBV27 and TRBJ2-5; the match to TRBD2 covers 14 bases. The CDR3 has 15 amino acids. The J segment lost 5 bases and the V segment lost 8 bases, leaving 7 bases of the junction unmatched. CDR1 and CDR2 (germline): MNHEY, SMNVEV (reference sequence).

In its sample, this clonotype was seen many times. This chain links TRBV5-1 with TRBJ1-1, with D tentatively TRBD1 (5 bases). Looked up from germline, CDR1 is SGHRS and CDR2 is YFSETQ. Trimming took 4 bases from V and 3 from J, leaving 10 bases between them. This CDR3 region has 13 residues. The CDR3, as DNA: TGCGCCAGCAGCAAGGGAGGGGACACTGAAGCTTTCTTT. Its translation is CASSKGGDTEAFF.

This clonotype was counted between two and nine times. This chain joins TRBV14 and TRBJ1-5; 9 nucleotides line up with TRBD1. With 1 base clipped from V and 5 bases from J, the junction kept 3 bases outside the gene matches. Per the germline V gene, CDR1 is SGHDN and CDR2 is FVKESK. The CDR3 is made up of 15 amino acids. The CDR3 sequence: CASSQVRTGDQPQHF. The CDR3 DNA is TGTGCCAGCAGCCAAGTCAGGACAGGGGATCAGCCCCAGCATTTT.

The chain carries TRBV4-1 and TRBJ2-3, with TRBD2 identical over 9 bases. Germline loops: CDR1 MGHRA, CDR2 YSYEKL. V shed 4 bases and J 5 bases; nucleotides not matched to a gene: 22. This CDR3 contains 20 residues. CDR3: CASSRSRGQVAGGRGDTQYF. CDR3 bases: TGCGCCAGCAGCCGAAGTCGTGGTCAGGTCGCGGGGGGGCGTGGAGATACGCAGTATTTT.

A few counts support this clonotype. The chain joins TRBV11-1 to TRBJ2-3; perhaps D is TRBD1 or TRBD2 (5 bases each). The CDR3 extends over 16 amino acids. CDR1 is SGHAT, CDR2 FQDESV, per germline (reference sequence). Trimming took off 5 bases at V and 2 bases at J, with 17 bases between the two ends. CDR3 sequence (DNA): TGTGCCAGCAGCCCCCTCAGTGGGGACCACACAGATACGCAGTATTTT. It specifies CASSPLSGDHTDTQYF.

The V and J genes are TRBV29-1 and TRBJ2-1; no definite D call. This CDR3 has 13 residues. Germline-derived CDR1 and CDR2 are SQVTM and ANQGSEA. The V gene lost 3 bases and the J gene lost 8 bases, with 14 bases spanning the gap. The CDR3 is CSVESTAGHEQFF. DNA for the CDR3: TGCAGCGTTGAGTCGACCGCAGGCCATGAGCAGTTCTTC.

CDR3 in amino acids: CASSQERTGGRYGYTF. CDR3 sequence (DNA): TGCGCCAGCAGCCAAGAAAGGACAGGGGGGCGGTATGGCTACACCTTC. The rearrangement uses TRBV4-1 and TRBJ1-2, with 10 bases that match TRBD1. CDR1 and CDR2 (germline): MGHRA, YSYEKL. After removal of 0 bases from V and 5 bases from J, the junction contained 6 bases not matched to a gene. The CDR3 spans 16 residues.

The table lists this clonotype with a few counts. The genes are TRBV7-9 and TRBJ1-2; a possible D gene is TRBD1 (6 bases). Trimming shortened V by 7 bases and J by 2 bases, and 11 bases separated the two germline ends. The CDR3 length is 13 residues. Germline CDR1 SEHNR, CDR2 FQNEAQ (reference sequence). The CDR3: CASTRGGNYGYTF. CDR3 sequence (DNA): TGTGCCAGCACCCGCGGGGGCAACTATGGCTACACCTTC.

This clonotype was counted only a few times. The genes are TRBV7-9 and TRBJ2-5; 8 nucleotides match TRBD1. Trimming removed 4 bases from V and 5 bases from J; junction bases left unmatched: 6. The CDR3 has 14 residues. In germline, CDR1 is SEHNR, CDR2 FQNEAQ (reference sequence). The CDR3 loop reads CASSSGTGWETQYF. CDR3 nucleotide sequence: TGTGCCAGCAGCTCTGGGACAGGCTGGGAGACCCAGTACTTC.

At least ten counts were recorded for this clonotype. The rearrangement joins TRBV6-6 to TRBJ2-7; the D gene is possibly TRBD1 (6 bases). This CDR3 is 14 amino acids long. Trimming stripped 6 bases from V and 3 bases from J, with 15 bases between. CDR1 is MNHNY and CDR2 is SVGAGI in the germline V gene (reference sequence). The CDR3 sequence is CASRDGTNHYEQYF. Here the CDR3 DNA reads TGTGCCAGCAGGGACGGGACAAACCACTACGAGCAGTACTTC.

The chain couples TRBV4-1 to TRBJ1-3; no clear D gene. The germline V gene has CDR1 MGHRA and CDR2 YSYEKL. With 8 bases removed from V and 0 bases from J, the gap between germline ends came to 20 bases. CDR3 length: 17 residues. The chain's CDR3 is CASASWREGFSGNTIYF. CDR3 bases: TGCGCCAGCGCCAGCTGGAGGGAGGGTTTCTCTGGAAACACCATATATTTT.

This clonotype was detected only a few times. CDR3 amino acids: CASSVNPGTPNTEAFF. CDR3 nucleotide sequence: TGTGCCAGCAGTGTGAACCCCGGCACCCCGAACACTGAAGCTTTCTTT. The rearrangement uses TRBV2 and TRBJ1-1; D call uncertain. The V and J ends lost 4 bases and 1 base respectively, with 16 bases between them. CDR1 and CDR2 (germline): SNHLY, FYNNEI. This CDR3 comprises 16 residues.

This clonotype occurred many times. The J gene is TRBJ1-2, the V gene TRBV6-6; D is uncertain. V lost 6 bases and J 2 bases, leaving 10 bases between the germline ends. Per germline, CDR1 MNHNY and CDR2 SVGAGI (reference sequence). CDR3 length: 13 residues. The CDR3 loop is CASSGEKNYGYTF. CDR3 DNA: TGTGCCAGCAGCGGCGAGAAGAACTATGGCTACACCTTC.

This clonotype turned up a few times. The chain recombines TRBV6-6 with TRBJ1-2; 9 nucleotides align to TRBD1. Germline V gene data show CDR1 as MNHNY and CDR2 as SVGAGI (reference sequence). The CDR3 covers 17 residues. The V and J ends lost 5 bases and 5 bases, in that order; junction bases with no gene match: 15. The DNA of the CDR3 is TGTGCCAGCAGTACTTGGACAGGGGAGGGATCTTCTTATGGCTACACCTTC. As protein: CASSTWTGEGSSYGYTF.

This clonotype was counted a few times. The chain carries TRBV20-1 and TRBJ2-5; D uncertain. CDR1 and CDR2 from the germline V gene are DFQATT and SNEGSKA (reference sequence). V lost 5 bases and J lost 2, with 18 bases in between. This CDR3 is 15 amino acids long. DNA for the CDR3: TGCAGTGCTTGGGCCCGACGTGATACACAAGAGACCCAGTACTTC. Amino acid sequence: CSAWARRDTQETQYF.

V is TRBV28 and J is TRBJ2-7; 9 positions agree with TRBD2. Trimming cost V 8 bases and J 5 bases; bases outside gene matches: 10. CDR3 length: 14 residues. The germline CDR1 and CDR2 sequences are MDHEN and SYDVKM. Written as DNA, the CDR3 is TGTGCCAGCCGTGGTGGGACTAGCTACCACGAGCAGTACTTC. It yields the protein CASRGGTSYHEQYF.

This clonotype was detected ten times or more. This chain connects TRBV29-1 to TRBJ2-5; D possibly corresponds to TRBD1 (7 bases). Germline CDR1 SQVTM, CDR2 ANQGSEA. The V end lost 3 bases, the J end lost 4 bases, and 15 bases lay between the germline ends. The CDR3 is 14 amino acids. The CDR3 bases are TGCAGCGTTGATGTCCAGGGGGGCGGAGAGACCCAGTACTTC. It yields the protein CSVDVQGGGETQYF.

The chain recombines TRBV7-9 with TRBJ2-1, with TRBD2 identical over 12 bases. Losses at the gene ends were 4 bases for V and 9 bases for J; bases not matched to a gene: 7. This CDR3 has 15 residues. Per germline, CDR1 SEHNR and CDR2 FQNEAQ (reference sequence). This CDR3 is CASSSTSGRMVEQFF. The CDR3 region has the DNA TGTGCCAGCAGCTCCACTAGCGGGAGGATGGTTGAGCAGTTCTTC.